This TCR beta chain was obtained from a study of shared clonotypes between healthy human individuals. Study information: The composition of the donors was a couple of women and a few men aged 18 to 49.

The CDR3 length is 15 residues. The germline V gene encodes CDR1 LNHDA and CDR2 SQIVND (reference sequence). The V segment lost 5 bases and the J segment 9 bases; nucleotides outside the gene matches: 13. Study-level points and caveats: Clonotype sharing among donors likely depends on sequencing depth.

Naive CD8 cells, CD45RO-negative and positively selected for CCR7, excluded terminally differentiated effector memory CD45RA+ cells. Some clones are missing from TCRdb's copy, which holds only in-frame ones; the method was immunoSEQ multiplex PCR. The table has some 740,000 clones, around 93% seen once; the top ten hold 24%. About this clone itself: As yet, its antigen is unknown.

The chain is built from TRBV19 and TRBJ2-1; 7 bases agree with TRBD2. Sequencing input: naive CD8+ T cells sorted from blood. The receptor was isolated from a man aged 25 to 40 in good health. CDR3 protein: CASSYAAGSPSEQFF. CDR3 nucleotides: TGTGCCAGTAGTTATGCAGCGGGAAGTCCGAGTGAGCAGTTCTTC.